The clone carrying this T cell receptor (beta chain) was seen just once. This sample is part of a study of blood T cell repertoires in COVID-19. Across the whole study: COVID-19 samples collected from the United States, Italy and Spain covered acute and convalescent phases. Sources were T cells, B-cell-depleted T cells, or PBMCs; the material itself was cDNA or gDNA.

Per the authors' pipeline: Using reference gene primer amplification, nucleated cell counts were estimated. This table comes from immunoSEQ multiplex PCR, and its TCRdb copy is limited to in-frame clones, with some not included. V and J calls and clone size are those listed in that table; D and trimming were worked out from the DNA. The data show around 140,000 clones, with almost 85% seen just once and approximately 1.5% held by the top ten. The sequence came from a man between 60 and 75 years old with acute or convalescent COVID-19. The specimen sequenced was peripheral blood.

The CDR3 sequence: CASRKQGVPSNEQFF. CDR3 DNA sequence: TGTGCCAGCAGGAAACAGGGGGTACCCTCCAATGAGCAGTTCTTC. This chain connects TRBV3-1 (or the pseudogene TRBV3-2) to TRBJ2-1; 8 nucleotides align to TRBD1. Germline-derived CDR1 and CDR2 are LGHDT and YNNKEL (reference sequence). Germline trimming cut 6 bases from V and 6 bases from J; bases unmatched to any gene: 10. The CDR3 runs 15 residues.